The following is a TCR beta chain sequence with its context. The antigen this receptor binds is unknown. The input lacks base qualities; no much larger clone sits a single base away. Inclusive of the bounding cysteine and phenylalanine, the CDR3 is 11 residues long. The retained sequence is limited to the CDR3, 33 bases, with the frame set at the first base. The germline V gene (reference sequence) sets CDR1 to DFQATT and CDR2 to SNEGSKA. These data originate in a study of blood T cell repertoires in COVID-19 (TCRdb year 2020). Background on the whole study: Samples covering the acute and convalescent phases of COVID-19 were provided by collaborators in the United States, Italy and Spain. The prospective study material was composed of cDNA or gDNA derived from T cells, B-cell-depleted T cells, or PBMCs. Where available, HLA class I and class II types were taken from metadata supplied by the sample provider and were not determined by assay-based typing. Deeply sampled blood TCRbeta repertoires from subjects exposed to, actively infected with, or recovered from COVID-19 were included in the dataset. The samples were drawn from two sources: the first 160 participants of the ongoing ImmuneRACE study, and approximately 1,300 subjects contributed by 6 global collaborators. The sample metadata nearly always contained a de-identified subject ID, COVID-19 status, age in years and sex. The repertoires were released in a freely available public database intended as a resource for research on the immune response to SARS-CoV-2.

The study at large found these results: Clinical and demographic metadata were provided uncurated, with the amount varying by source and participant.

One collaborating source in Seattle enrolled patients during active infection and followed them longitudinally through the course of disease. The collaborating institutions used their own protocols to collect whole blood in K2EDTA tubes. Collaborator samples were shipped for TCRbeta analysis as frozen whole blood, isolated PBMCs, or DNA extracted from either sample type. TCRbeta CDR3 regions were amplified from genomic DNA by means of the immunoSEQ Assay, a bias-controlled multiplex PCR. Under the source paper's analysis protocol: Within the assay, amplification of reference gene primers was used to estimate how many nucleated cells each sample contained. Sequence reads were collapsed and filtered to measure the absolute abundance of every unique TCRbeta CDR3 rearrangement. For each sample, productive Simpson clonality was calculated by taking the square root of Simpson's diversity index across productive rearrangements. TCRdb took over this immuneACCESS table, retaining in-frame rearrangements with V and J assigned. Such tables are incomplete; in checked studies, under half of the missing clones stem from an unresolved V gene, and the remainder is unexplained. The DNA was the basis for D and trimming; V, J and clone size are from that table. The sample records about 250,000 clones, approximately 85% of which are singletons. The ten largest clones represent over 5.5% of the sample.

This sequence originates from a woman older than 75 with COVID-19, enrolled during active disease. The chain is made from TRBV20-1 and TRBJ1-1; the D gene remains uncertain. Sequencing was done on a sample of peripheral blood. The encoded CDR3 is CTGYQNTEAFF. The bases are TGCACCGGGTACCAAAACACTGAAGCTTTCTTT.